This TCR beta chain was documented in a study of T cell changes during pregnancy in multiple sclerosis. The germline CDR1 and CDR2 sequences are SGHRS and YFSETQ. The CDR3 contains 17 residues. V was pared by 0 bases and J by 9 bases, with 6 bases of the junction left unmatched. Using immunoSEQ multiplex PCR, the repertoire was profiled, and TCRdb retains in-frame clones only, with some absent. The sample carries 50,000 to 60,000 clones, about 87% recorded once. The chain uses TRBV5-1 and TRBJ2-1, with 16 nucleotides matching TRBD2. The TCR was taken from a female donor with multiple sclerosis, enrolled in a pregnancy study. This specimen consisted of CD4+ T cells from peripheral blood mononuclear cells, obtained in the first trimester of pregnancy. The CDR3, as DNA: TGCGCCAGCAGCTTGGCGGGACTAGCGGGGGGGAGAGGTGAGCAGTTCTTC. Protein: CASSLAGLAGGRGEQFF. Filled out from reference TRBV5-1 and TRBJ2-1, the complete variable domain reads KAGVTQTPRYLIKTRGQQVTLSCSPISGHRSVSWYQQTPGQGLQFLFEYFSETQRNKGNFPGRFSGRQFSNSRSEMNVSTLELGDSALYLCASSLAGLAGGRGEQFFGPGTRLTVL.